Listed below are T cell receptor beta chains from one sample, sequenced in a study of T cell responses to AZD1222 COVID-19 vaccine. The assay was immunoSEQ multiplex PCR, and TCRdb's table has in-frame clones only and misses some. Among 150,000 to 200,000 clones listed, 85% to 95% were seen once. The sample in question was peripheral blood, obtained on day 0 of AZD1222 vaccination. Receptor source: an adult in good health. The CDR3 runs from the conserved cysteine through the conserved F or W. A D gene is named only where the DNA matches it firmly. Clone size is stated in some rows and not others, as once, few, many or a class when expanded.

size: -
D: -
J: TRBJ2-7
V: TRBV7-8
DNA: TGTGCCAGCAGCTTTGACCCCTTCAGAGGTGGATACGAGCAGTACTTC
CDR3: CASSFDPFRGGYEQYF

size: -
D: -
J: TRBJ1-1
V: TRBV27
DNA: TGTGCCAGCAGGAAAGGGATGACTGAAGCTTTCTTT
CDR3: CASRKGMTEAFF

size: once
D: TRBD1
J: TRBJ1-2
V: TRBV2
DNA: TGTGCCAGCATGGGAGACAGGGTTAACTATGGCTACACCTTC
CDR3: CASMGDRVNYGYTF

size: once
D: TRBD1
J: TRBJ1-4
V: TRBV28
DNA: TGTGCCAGCAGTTTGGGACAGGGCTTTCGGGAAAAACTGTTTTTT
CDR3: CASSLGQGFREKLFF

size: -
D: TRBD1
J: TRBJ2-1
V: TRBV6-4
DNA: TGTGCCAGCAGTGACGGGGACAGGGGGGATTACAATGAGCAGTTCTTC
CDR3: CASSDGDRGDYNEQFF

size: -
D: -
J: TRBJ1-5
V: TRBV19
DNA: TGTGCCAGTAGTCGGAGTGTGGTGGGCAGGGCTAATCAGCCCCAGCATTTT
CDR3: CASSRSVVGRANQPQHF

size: once
D: -
J: TRBJ2-1
V: TRBV27
DNA: TGTGCCAGTGATCGCCTCGGACGGACGTCCTACAATGAGCAGTTCTTC
CDR3: CASDRLGRTSYNEQFF

size: -
D: -
J: TRBJ2-5
V: TRBV3-1/TRBV3-2
DNA: TGTGCCAGCAGCCCACCACCCCACCGACTCCCCCTCCAAGAGACCCAGTACTTC
CDR3: CASSPPPHRLPLQETQYF

size: -
D: -
J: TRBJ2-1
V: TRBV11-1
DNA: TGTGCCAGCAGCCCCCGGGGGGCAGGGCAGTTCTTC
CDR3: CASSPRGAGQFF

size: -
D: -
J: TRBJ1-4
V: TRBV9
DNA: TGTGCCAGCAGCGTACGAGGGAGGGGTAATGAAAAACTGTTTTTT
CDR3: CASSVRGRGNEKLFF

size: -
D: -
J: TRBJ2-4
V: TRBV30
DNA: TGTGCCTGGAGTGTAGGTGGGGCTGACATTCAGTACTTC
CDR3: CAWSVGGADIQYF

size: -
D: TRBD1
J: TRBJ1-2
V: TRBV7-2
DNA: TGTGCCAGCAGCTTAGAGACAGGGGCAGTTGCTAACTATGGCTACACCTTC
CDR3: CASSLETGAVANYGYTF

size: once
D: -
J: TRBJ2-7
V: TRBV14
DNA: TGTGCCAGCAGCCAAGCCCGCGGGACTGGAACCTACGAGCAGTACTTC
CDR3: CASSQARGTGTYEQYF

size: -
D: -
J: TRBJ2-2
V: TRBV11-2
DNA: TGTGCCAGCACCCTTAGCCCCGGGGAGCTGTTTTTT
CDR3: CASTLSPGELFF

size: -
D: -
J: TRBJ2-1
V: TRBV6-5
DNA: TGTGCCAGCAGTTACTCGTTGGAGCAGTTCTTC
CDR3: CASSYSLEQFF

size: -
D: -
J: TRBJ2-2
V: TRBV7-6
DNA: TGTGCCAGCAGCTTAATGGTAGACGCCGGGGAGCTGTTTTTT
CDR3: CASSLMVDAGELFF

size: -
D: TRBD1
J: TRBJ1-4
V: TRBV2
DNA: TGTGCCAGCGAATCAATTCGACAGGGGAGGCTCCGTCAAAAGCTGTTTTTT
CDR3: CASESIRQGRLRQKLFF

size: -
D: -
J: TRBJ1-1
V: TRBV27
DNA: TGTGCCAGCAGTTTATCTCGGGAAACTGAAGCTTTCTTT
CDR3: CASSLSRETEAFF

size: -
D: -
J: TRBJ1-2
V: TRBV3-1/TRBV3-2
DNA: TGTGCCAGCAGCCGTGACTACGGCTATGGCTACACCTTC
CDR3: CASSRDYGYGYTF

size: once
D: TRBD1
J: TRBJ1-6
V: TRBV30
DNA: TGTGCCTGGAGAGTCCGGGACAGGGGAGGTTCACCCCTCCACTTT
CDR3: CAWRVRDRGGSPLHF

size: -
D: -
J: TRBJ1-2
V: TRBV19
DNA: TGTGCCAGTAAGGGGCCCTATAACTATGGCTACACCTTC
CDR3: CASKGPYNYGYTF

size: -
D: -
J: TRBJ2-5
V: TRBV25-1
DNA: TGTGCCAGCAGGGACCTTGGGGAGACCCAGTACTTC
CDR3: CASRDLGETQYF

size: -
D: TRBD2
J: TRBJ2-5
V: TRBV7-8
DNA: TGTGCCAGCAGCTTAGGTGCGACTAGCGGGAGGGCGGAGACCCAGTACTTC
CDR3: CASSLGATSGRAETQYF

size: once
D: -
J: TRBJ1-1
V: TRBV6-2/TRBV6-3
DNA: TGTGCCAGCAGTAAGGTCCAGGCTGAAGCTTTCTTT
CDR3: CASSKVQAEAFF

size: -
D: -
J: TRBJ1-1
V: TRBV5-1
DNA: TGCGCCAGCAGCTCAAAACTGGATGGGAACACTGAAGCTTTCTTT
CDR3: CASSSKLDGNTEAFF

size: -
D: -
J: TRBJ1-3
V: TRBV29-1
DNA: TGCAGCGTTGGGACAGATGGAAACACCATATATTTT
CDR3: CSVGTDGNTIYF

size: -
D: -
J: TRBJ1-4
V: TRBV29-1
DNA: TGCAGCGTTGCAGGGGCAGGGTACAATGAAAAACTGTTTTTT
CDR3: CSVAGAGYNEKLFF

size: -
D: -
J: TRBJ2-7
V: TRBV5-6
DNA: TGTGCCAGCAGCTACCGACACCTCGCCTCCTACGAGCAGTACTTC
CDR3: CASSYRHLASYEQYF